A single sample is the source of the 18 T cell receptor beta chains below, sequenced in a study of molecular identifiers for immune sequencing clone quantification. TCRdb called the PCR reads again in MiXCR, with one record for every CDR3 protein. This table holds a few hundred thousand distinct CDR3 sequences, roughly 24% found once. The sequencing input was naive CD8+ T cells from blood, with Jurkat cell RNA spiked in. The subset denotes: FACS-sorted CD8+CD4-CCR7+CD45RA+ naive T cells. The receptors were gathered from a human donor in good health. Some libraries in this study had Jurkat cell RNA spiked in.

This clonotype was observed at least ten times. CDR3 nucleotide sequence: TGTGCCTGGGCCGGACGGATCAATAGCAATCAGCCCCAGCATTTT. Translating it yields CAWAGRINSNQPQHF. The chain recombines TRBV30 with TRBJ1-5, with D unresolved. Trimming cost V 5 bases and J 0 bases, with 14 bases left between them. The CDR3 is 15 amino acids. Per the germline V gene, CDR1 is GTSNPN and CDR2 is SVGIG (reference sequence).

This clonotype appeared many times. The chain couples TRBV4-1 to TRBJ1-5; D is undetermined. The V end was cut by 0 bases, the J end by 0 bases, with 6 bases between. Germline CDR1 and CDR2: MGHRA and YSYEKL. The CDR3 spans 15 residues. CDR3 in amino acids: CASSQEWNSNQPQHF. The CDR3 DNA is TGCGCCAGCAGCCAAGAATGGAATAGCAATCAGCCCCAGCATTTT.

This clonotype was seen a few times. The chain combines TRBV27 with TRBJ2-2; D perhaps matches TRBD2 (5 bases). Trimming left V 8 bases short and J 1 base short, with 11 bases between. In germline, CDR1 is MNHEY, CDR2 SMNVEV (reference sequence). The CDR3 runs 14 residues. Written as DNA, the CDR3 is TGTGCCAGCGGAGAAGCGGAGAACACCGGGGAGCTGTTTTTT. This translates into CASGEAENTGELFF.

The chain recombines TRBV28 with TRBJ2-3; 9 bases line up with TRBD1. The V and J ends lost 6 bases and 5 bases, in that order; junction bases with no gene match: 6. The CDR3 spans 14 residues. The germline CDR1 and CDR2 sequences are MDHEN and SYDVKM. CDR3 in amino acids: CASSTGQGGDTQYF. The CDR3 DNA reads as TGTGCCAGCAGCACGGGACAGGGTGGAGATACGCAGTATTTT.

Regarding this clonotype: Possible read error: a much larger clone is one base away. The chain is built from TRBV4-1 and TRBJ2-1; tentative D call: TRBD2 (5 bases). Germline CDR1 is MGHRA and CDR2 is YSYEKL. This CDR3 spans 13 amino acids. Trimming removed 4 bases from V and 8 bases from J, with 12 bases in between. The CDR3 coding sequence is TGCGCCAGCAGCCCAGAGGGAACCCATGAGCAGTTCTTC. Translating it yields CASSPEGTHEQFF.

This clonotype was detected ten times or more. The rearrangement joins TRBV12-3 or TRBV12-4 to TRBJ2-6; D is undetermined. V lost 3 bases, J lost 1 base, and 7 bases lay in between. The CDR3 covers 15 residues. CDR3 loop: CASSFSVSGANVLTF. Here the CDR3 DNA reads TGTGCCAGCAGTTTCTCGGTTTCTGGGGCCAACGTCCTGACTTTC.

This clonotype has at least ten counts. This rearrangement joins TRBV30 to TRBJ2-1; 8 bases align to TRBD2. CDR3 size: 13 residues. Germline CDR1 reads GTSNPN; CDR2 reads SVGIG (reference sequence). Germline trimming cut 5 bases from V and 5 bases from J; bases unmatched to any gene: 5. The CDR3 is CAWAGTRNNEQFF. CDR3 in DNA: TGTGCCTGGGCCGGGACTAGGAACAATGAGCAGTTCTTC.

Details on this clonotype: This may come from a read error, since a much larger clone is one base off. V gene TRBV4-1 combines with J gene TRBJ1-5; TRBD1 aligns across 10 bases. The J segment lost 6 bases and the V segment lost 4 bases, leaving 9 bases of the junction unmatched. CDR3 length: 16 amino acids. Germline CDR1 is MGHRA and CDR2 is YSYEKL. The DNA for the CDR3 is TGCGCCAGCAGCCCGCCAGGGACAGGGGAGATTCAGCCCCAGCATTTT. Its protein is CASSPPGTGEIQPQHF.

At least ten counts were recorded for this clonotype. The V call is TRBV5-1, the J call TRBJ2-7; 8 bases are shared with TRBD1. The J segment lost 2 bases and the V segment lost 4 bases, leaving 17 bases of the junction unmatched. The CDR3 loop spans 18 amino acids. Germline V gene sequence: CDR1 SGHRS, CDR2 YFSETQ. DNA of the CDR3: TGCGCCAGCAGCATAGAACCTTTCGTCGGACAGGGCGCCTACGAGCAGTACTTC. Protein sequence: CASSIEPFVGQGAYEQYF. The entire variable domain, with the rest obtained from reference TRBV5-1 and TRBJ2-7, is as follows: KAGVTQTPRYLIKTRGQQVTLSCSPISGHRSVSWYQQTPGQGLQFLFEYFSETQRNKGNFPGRFSGRQFSNSRSEMNVSTLELGDSALYLCASSIEPFVGQGAYEQYFGPGTRLTVT.

Details on this clonotype: One end of the junction does not line up with germline, which may come from a read error. The J gene is TRBJ2-5, the V gene TRBV30; the match to TRBD1 covers 7 bases. The CDR3 covers 14 residues. In germline, CDR1 is GTSNPN, CDR2 SVGIG (reference sequence). The CDR3, as DNA: TGTGCCTGGACCCCGGGACAGACACAAGAGGCCCAGTACTTC. Protein sequence: CAWTPGQTQEAQYF.

This clonotype was seen at least ten times. J is TRBJ2-3 and V is TRBV5-1; tentatively, D is TRBD1 (5 bases). Germline V gives CDR1 SGHRS, CDR2 YFSETQ. The CDR3 sequence is 13 residues long. Trimming removed 4 bases at V and 0 bases at J, with 6 bases between. Here the CDR3 reads CASSKGSTDTQYF. The CDR3 DNA is TGCGCCAGCAGCAAGGGGAGCACAGATACGCAGTATTTT. The full variable domain, in which reference TRBV5-1 and TRBJ2-3 provide the parts outside the CDR3, is KAGVTQTPRYLIKTRGQQVTLSCSPISGHRSVSWYQQTPGQGLQFLFEYFSETQRNKGNFPGRFSGRQFSNSRSEMNVSTLELGDSALYLCASSKGSTDTQYFGPGTRLTVL.

This clonotype appeared a few times. V and J are TRBV2 and TRBJ2-3, with 8 positions matching TRBD1. This CDR3 contains 19 residues. From germline, CDR1 is SNHLY and CDR2 FYNNEI. The trim removed 8 bases at V and 1 base at J, leaving 20 bases unmatched. CDR3 loop: CASRPPPGGVEYGTDTQYF. The CDR3 region has the DNA TGTGCCAGCCGGCCCCCGCCAGGGGGCGTCGAGTACGGCACAGATACGCAGTATTTT.

The rearrangement joins TRBV5-3 to TRBJ2-3, with D unclear. TRBV5-3 belongs to the ORF category, with a function that is uncertain. With 8 bases removed from V and 4 bases from J, the gap between germline ends came to 14 bases. The CDR3 is 13 residues long. CDR3 DNA sequence: TGTGCCAGCAGCCTGTTGCGCCCAGATACGCAGTATTTT. As protein: CASSLLRPDTQYF.

This clonotype was observed at least ten times. The chain has TRBV20-1 and TRBJ2-2; perhaps TRBD1 as D (6 bases). V was shortened by 3 bases and J by 1 base, with 15 bases between the two germline ends. The CDR3 length is 16 residues. CDR1 and CDR2 from the germline V gene are DFQATT and SNEGSKA (reference sequence). Written as DNA, the CDR3 is TGCAGTGCTAGTGGGTTCCGACAGGAGAACACCGGGGAGCTGTTTTTT. It encodes CSASGFRQENTGELFF.

This clonotype was picked up many times. The rearrangement links TRBV27 to TRBJ1-1; 7 bases map to TRBD1. The length of the CDR3 is 14 residues. V dropped 8 bases and J dropped 4; count of bases not matched to a gene: 10. Germline-derived CDR1 and CDR2 are MNHEY and SMNVEV (reference sequence). In DNA, the CDR3 is TGTGCCAGCTCCTTCGGTCAGGGGGGCACTGAAGCTTTCTTT. Amino acid sequence: CASSFGQGGTEAFF.

About this clonotype: This clone may be a read error of a much larger clone one base away. The chain employs TRBV4-1 and TRBJ1-5; D is ambiguous. The V and J ends lost 1 base and 14 bases respectively, with 15 bases between them. The CDR3 runs 13 residues. Germline-derived CDR1 and CDR2 are MGHRA and YSYEKL. The CDR3 spells CASSQGTFEAKHF. The CDR3 nucleotides read TGCGCCAGCAGCCAAGGGACCTTTGAGGCCAAGCATTTT.

The chain joins TRBV6-2 or TRBV6-3 to TRBJ2-1; D may be TRBD2 (6 bases). The V gene's germline CDR1 is MNHEY and CDR2 SVGEGT. The CDR3 is made up of 12 amino acids. V gave up 0 bases and J gave up 9 bases, with 6 bases separating them. CDR3 nucleotides: TGTGCCAGCAGTTACTCGGGGGGTGAGCAGTTCTTC. Translated: CASSYSGGEQFF.

At least ten counts were recorded for this clonotype. The genes are TRBV7-2 and TRBJ2-7, with 7 bases matching TRBD1. CDR1 is SGHTA and CDR2 is FQGNSA in the germline V gene. The CDR3 runs 14 residues. V gave up 5 bases and J gave up 3 bases; unmatched junction bases: 7. Written as DNA, the CDR3 is TGTGCCAGCAGCCCAATCCGGGACAGCTACGAGCAGTACTTC. It codes for CASSPIRDSYEQYF. The variable domain in full, completed from reference TRBV7-2 and TRBJ2-7, reads GAGVSQSPSNKVTEKGKDVELRCDPISGHTALYWYRQSLGQGLEFLIYFQGNSAPDKSGLPSDRFSAERTGGSVSTLTIQRTQQEDSAVYLCASSPIRDSYEQYFGPGTRLTVT.